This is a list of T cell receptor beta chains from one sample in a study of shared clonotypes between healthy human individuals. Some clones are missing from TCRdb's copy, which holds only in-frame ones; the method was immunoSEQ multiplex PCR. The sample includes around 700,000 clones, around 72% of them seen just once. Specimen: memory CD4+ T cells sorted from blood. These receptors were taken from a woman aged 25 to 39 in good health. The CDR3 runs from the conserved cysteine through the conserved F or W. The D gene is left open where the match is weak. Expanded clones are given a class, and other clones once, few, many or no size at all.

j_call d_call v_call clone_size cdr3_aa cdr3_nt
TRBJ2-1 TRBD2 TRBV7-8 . CASSIAGHEQFF TGTGCCAGCAGCATAGCGGGCCATGAGCAGTTCTTC
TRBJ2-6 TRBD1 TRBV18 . CASSPPFLGDRGGGANVLTF TGTGCCAGCTCACCACCCTTCCTGGGGGACAGGGGTGGTGGGGCCAACGTCCTGACTTTC
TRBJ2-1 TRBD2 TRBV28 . CASSPGLTTDNEQFF TGTGCCAGCAGTCCGGGACTAACTACTGACAATGAGCAGTTCTTC
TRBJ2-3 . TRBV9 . CASSGTRRGTDTQYF TGTGCCAGCAGCGGAACTAGGAGAGGCACAGATACGCAGTATTTT
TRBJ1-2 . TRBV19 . CASSIGGNGYTF TGTGCCAGTAGTATTGGGGGGAATGGCTACACCTTC
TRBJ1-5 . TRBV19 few CASIGLSGVGQPQHF TGTGCCAGTATCGGCCTTTCAGGGGTAGGGCAGCCCCAGCATTTT
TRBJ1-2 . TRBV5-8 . CASSLDRGKDGYTF TGTGCCAGCAGCTTGGATCGGGGGAAGGATGGCTACACCTTC
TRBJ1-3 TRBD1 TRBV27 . CASSSLQGARNTIYF TGTGCCAGCAGTTCGCTACAGGGGGCAAGAAACACCATATATTTT
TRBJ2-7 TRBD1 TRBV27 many CASSLNPSTGEAYEQYF TGTGCCAGCAGTTTAAACCCCTCGACAGGGGAAGCCTACGAGCAGTACTTC
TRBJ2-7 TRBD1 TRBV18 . CASSDGQGDEQYF TGTGCCAGCTCGGACGGACAGGGCGACGAGCAGTACTTC
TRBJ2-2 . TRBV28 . CASSIESTGELFF TGTGCCAGCAGTATTGAGAGCACCGGGGAGCTGTTTTTT
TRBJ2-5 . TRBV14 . CASSQGRQETQYF TGTGCCAGCAGCCAAGGGCGGCAAGAGACCCAGTACTTC
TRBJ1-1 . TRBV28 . CASSRHGVTNTEAFF TGTGCCAGCAGTCGCCATGGGGTAACGAACACTGAAGCTTTCTTT
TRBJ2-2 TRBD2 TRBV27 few CASSLGLAGTGELFF TGTGCCAGCAGTCTAGGACTAGCGGGCACCGGGGAGCTGTTTTTT
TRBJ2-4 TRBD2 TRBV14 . CASSVGVLAGVKNIQYF TGTGCCAGCAGCGTAGGGGTTCTAGCGGGAGTGAAAAACATTCAGTACTTC
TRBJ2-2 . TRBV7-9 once CASSLEVYGELFF TGTGCCAGCAGCTTAGAGGTTTACGGGGAGCTGTTTTTT
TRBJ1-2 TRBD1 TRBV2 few CARSTGNYGYTF TGTGCCAGATCGACAGGGAACTATGGCTACACCTTC